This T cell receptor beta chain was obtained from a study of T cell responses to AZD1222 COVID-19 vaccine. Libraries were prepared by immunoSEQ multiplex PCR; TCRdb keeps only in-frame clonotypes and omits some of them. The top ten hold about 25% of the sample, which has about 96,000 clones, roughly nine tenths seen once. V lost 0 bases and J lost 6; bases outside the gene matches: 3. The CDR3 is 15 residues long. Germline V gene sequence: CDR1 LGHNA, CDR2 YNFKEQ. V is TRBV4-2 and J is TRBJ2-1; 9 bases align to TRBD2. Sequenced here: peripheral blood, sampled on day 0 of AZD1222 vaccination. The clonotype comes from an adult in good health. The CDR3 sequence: CASSQDLLAGNEQFF. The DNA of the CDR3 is TGTGCCAGCAGCCAAGATTTACTAGCGGGCAATGAGCAGTTCTTC.